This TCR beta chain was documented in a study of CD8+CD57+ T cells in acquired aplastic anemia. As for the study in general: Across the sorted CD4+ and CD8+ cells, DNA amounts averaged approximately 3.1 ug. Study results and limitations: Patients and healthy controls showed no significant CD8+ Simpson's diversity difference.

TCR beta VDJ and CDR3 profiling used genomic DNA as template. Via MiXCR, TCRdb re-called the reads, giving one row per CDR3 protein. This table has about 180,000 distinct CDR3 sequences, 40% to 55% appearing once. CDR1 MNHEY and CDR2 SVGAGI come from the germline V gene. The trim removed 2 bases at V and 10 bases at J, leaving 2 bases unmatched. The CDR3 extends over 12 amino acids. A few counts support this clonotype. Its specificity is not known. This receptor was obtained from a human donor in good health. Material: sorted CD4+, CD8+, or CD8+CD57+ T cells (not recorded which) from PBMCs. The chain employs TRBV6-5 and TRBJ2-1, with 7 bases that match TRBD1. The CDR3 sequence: CASSYPDREQFF. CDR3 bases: TGTGCCAGCAGTTACCCGGACAGGGAGCAGTTCTTC.